The text below deals with one T cell receptor beta chain. The record originates from a study of technical replicates of blood from four donors. Produced via immunoSEQ multiplex PCR; TCRdb's table is partial and in-frame only. This table holds around 71,000 clones, 92% found once. CDR1 SGHRS and CDR2 YFSETQ come from the germline V gene. This CDR3 is built from 14 residues. V was clipped by 0 bases and J by 3 bases, with 10 bases between them. The chain has TRBV5-1 and TRBJ2-7; TRBD1 is a possible D gene (6 bases). Sequenced input: T cells isolated from PBMCs. This receptor was obtained from a human donor in good health. The CDR3 DNA sequence: TGCGCCAGCAGCTTGGAGGGACACAACTACGAGCAGTACTTC. Translating gives CASSLEGHNYEQYF.